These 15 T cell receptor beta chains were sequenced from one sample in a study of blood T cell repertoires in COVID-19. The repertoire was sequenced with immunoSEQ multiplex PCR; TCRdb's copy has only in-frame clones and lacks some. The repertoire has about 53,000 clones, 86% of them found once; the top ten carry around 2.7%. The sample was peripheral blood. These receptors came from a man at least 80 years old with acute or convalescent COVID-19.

The CDR3, as DNA: TGTGCCAGCAGCTTAGCGGGGGGGTCTAATGAAAAACTGTTTTTT. Protein: CASSLAGGSNEKLFF. The gene calls are TRBV7-8 and TRBJ1-4; D possibly corresponds to TRBD1 (5 bases). Trimming removed 0 bases from V and 3 bases from J, with 8 bases in between. Germline-derived CDR1 and CDR2 are SGHVS and FQNEAQ. The length of the CDR3 is 15 residues.

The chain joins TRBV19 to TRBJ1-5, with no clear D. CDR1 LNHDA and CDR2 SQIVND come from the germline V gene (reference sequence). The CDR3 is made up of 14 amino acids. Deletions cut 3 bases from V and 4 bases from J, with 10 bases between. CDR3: CASSILGRNQPQHF. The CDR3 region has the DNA TGTGCCAGTAGTATTCTGGGGAGGAATCAGCCCCAGCATTTT.

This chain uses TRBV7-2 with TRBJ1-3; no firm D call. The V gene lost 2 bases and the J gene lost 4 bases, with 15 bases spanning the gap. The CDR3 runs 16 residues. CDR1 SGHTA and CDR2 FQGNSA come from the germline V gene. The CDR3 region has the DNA TGTGCCAGCAGCTTAAGCAACCCCGGGTCCGGAAACACCATATATTTT. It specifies CASSLSNPGSGNTIYF.

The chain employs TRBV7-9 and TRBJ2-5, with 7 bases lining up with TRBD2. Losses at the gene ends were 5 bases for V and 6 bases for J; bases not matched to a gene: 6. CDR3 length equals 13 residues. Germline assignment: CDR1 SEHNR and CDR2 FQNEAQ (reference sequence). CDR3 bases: TGTGCCAGCAGCCCCTGGGACTACCAGACCCAGTACTTC. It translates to CASSPWDYQTQYF.

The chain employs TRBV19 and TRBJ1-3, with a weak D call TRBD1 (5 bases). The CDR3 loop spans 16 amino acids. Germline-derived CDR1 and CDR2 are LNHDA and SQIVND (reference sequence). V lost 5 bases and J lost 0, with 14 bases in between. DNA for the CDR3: TGTGCCAGTAGTCCAACAGGATCCCTCTCTGGAAACACCATATATTTT. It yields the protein CASSPTGSLSGNTIYF. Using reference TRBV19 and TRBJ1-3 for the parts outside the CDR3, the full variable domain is DGGITQSPKYLFRKEGQNVTLSCEQNLNHDAMYWYRQDPGQGLRLIYYSQIVNDFQKGDIAEGYSVSREKKESFPLTVTSAQKNPTAFYLCASSPTGSLSGNTIYFGEGSWLTVV.

CDR3 in amino acids: CASSPLQGEQGMGLLREKLFF. CDR3 coding DNA: TGTGCCAGCTCACCACTACAAGGAGAACAGGGGATGGGGCTACTGAGGGAAAAACTGTTTTTT. This chain joins TRBV18 and TRBJ1-4; the match to TRBD1 covers 7 bases. The CDR3 loop spans 21 amino acids. CDR1 and CDR2 (germline): KGHSH, LQKENI. Losses at the gene ends were 1 base for V and 8 bases for J; bases not matched to a gene: 25.

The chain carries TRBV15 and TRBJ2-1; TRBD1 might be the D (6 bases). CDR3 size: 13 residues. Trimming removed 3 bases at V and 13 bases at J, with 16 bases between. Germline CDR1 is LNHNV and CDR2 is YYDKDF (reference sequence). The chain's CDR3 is CATSRDLQGPQFF. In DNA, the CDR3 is TGTGCCACCAGCAGGGACTTACAGGGACCCCAGTTCTTC.

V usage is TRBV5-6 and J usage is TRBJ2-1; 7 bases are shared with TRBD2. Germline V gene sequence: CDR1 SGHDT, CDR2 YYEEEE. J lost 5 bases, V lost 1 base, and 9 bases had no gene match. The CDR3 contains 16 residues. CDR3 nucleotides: TGTGCCAGCAGCTTGCCCGGACTAGGGAAAGACAATGAGCAGTTCTTC. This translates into CASSLPGLGKDNEQFF. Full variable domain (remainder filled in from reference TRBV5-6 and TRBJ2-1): DAGVTQSPTHLIKTRGQQVTLRCSPKSGHDTVSWYQQALGQGPQFIFQYYEEEERQRGNFPDRFSGHQFPNYSSELNVNALLLGDSALYLCASSLPGLGKDNEQFFGPGTRLTVL.

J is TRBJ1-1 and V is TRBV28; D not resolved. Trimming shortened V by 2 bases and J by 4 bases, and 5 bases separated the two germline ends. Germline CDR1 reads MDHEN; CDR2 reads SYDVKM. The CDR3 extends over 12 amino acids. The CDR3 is CASSLQVTEAFF. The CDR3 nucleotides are TGTGCCAGCAGTTTACAGGTCACTGAAGCTTTCTTT.

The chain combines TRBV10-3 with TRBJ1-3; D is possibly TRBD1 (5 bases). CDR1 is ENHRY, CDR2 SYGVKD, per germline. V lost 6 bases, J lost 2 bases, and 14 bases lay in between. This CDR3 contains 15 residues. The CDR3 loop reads CAISLGTPPGNTIYF. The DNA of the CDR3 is TGTGCCATCAGCCTCGGGACTCCCCCTGGAAACACCATATATTTT.

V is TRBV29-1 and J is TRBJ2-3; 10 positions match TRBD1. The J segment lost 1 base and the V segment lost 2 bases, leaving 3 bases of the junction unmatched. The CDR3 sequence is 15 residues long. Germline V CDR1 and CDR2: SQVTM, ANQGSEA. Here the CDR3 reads CSVERTGGRTDTQYF. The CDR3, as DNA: TGCAGCGTTGAAAGGACAGGGGGACGCACAGATACGCAGTATTTT.

CDR3 DNA sequence: TGTGCCAGCAGCTTAGCGTTAGGGGCAACTAATGAAAAACTGTTTTTT. It yields the protein CASSLALGATNEKLFF. The V call is TRBV7-6, the J call TRBJ1-4; D is perhaps TRBD1 (5 bases). V dropped 0 bases and J dropped 0 bases, with 8 bases sitting between them. Germline values: CDR1 SGHVS, CDR2 FNYEAQ. The CDR3 covers 16 residues. Full variable domain (outside the CDR3, taken from reference TRBV7-6 and TRBJ1-4): GAGVSQSPRYKVTKRGQDVALRCDPISGHVSLYWYRQALGQGPEFLTYFNYEAQQDKSGLPNDRFSAERPEGSISTLTIQRTEQRDSAMYRCASSLALGATNEKLFFGSGTQLSVL.

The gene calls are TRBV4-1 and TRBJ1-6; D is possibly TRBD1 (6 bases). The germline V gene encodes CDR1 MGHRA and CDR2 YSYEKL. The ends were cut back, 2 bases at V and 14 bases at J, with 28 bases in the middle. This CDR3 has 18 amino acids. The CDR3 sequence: CASSQLQATGTSIISLHF. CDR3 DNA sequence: TGCGCCAGCAGCCAACTCCAAGCAACCGGGACATCCATAATATCCCTCCACTTT.

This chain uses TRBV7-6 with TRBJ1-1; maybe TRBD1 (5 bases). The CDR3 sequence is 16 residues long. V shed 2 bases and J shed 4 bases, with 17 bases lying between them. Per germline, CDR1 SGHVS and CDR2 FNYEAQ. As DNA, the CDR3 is TGTGCCAGCAGCTTAATTTCCCAGGGATTGGGCACTGAAGCTTTCTTT. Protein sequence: CASSLISQGLGTEAFF.

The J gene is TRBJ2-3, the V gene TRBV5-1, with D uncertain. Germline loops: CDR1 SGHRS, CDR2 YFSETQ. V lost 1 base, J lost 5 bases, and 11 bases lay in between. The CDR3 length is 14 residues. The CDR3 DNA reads TGCGCCAGCAGCTTGTCTACGGGTGGAGATACGCAGTATTTT. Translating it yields CASSLSTGGDTQYF. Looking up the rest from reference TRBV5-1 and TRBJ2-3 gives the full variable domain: KAGVTQTPRYLIKTRGQQVTLSCSPISGHRSVSWYQQTPGQGLQFLFEYFSETQRNKGNFPGRFSGRQFSNSRSEMNVSTLELGDSALYLCASSLSTGGDTQYFGPGTRLTVL.